These 9 T cell receptor beta chains came from one sample sequenced in a study of blood T cell repertoires in COVID-19. The method was immunoSEQ multiplex PCR; TCRdb's version includes in-frame clones alone and lacks a portion of them. The table has about 250,000 clones, 85% seen once; the top ten hold 5.5% to 8%. The specimen was peripheral blood. The receptors stem from a woman aged 60 to 75 with active or convalescent COVID-19.

There are a few counts of this clone. The V gene is TRBV7-8, the J gene TRBJ2-3; 7 positions match TRBD2. With 2 bases clipped from V and 5 bases from J, the junction kept 7 bases outside the gene matches. This CDR3 is built from 15 residues. The germline gives CDR1 SGHVS, CDR2 FQNEAQ. CDR3 in amino acids: CASSLRGGLGDTQYF. CDR3 coding DNA: TGTGCCAGCAGCTTAAGGGGAGGGCTAGGAGATACGCAGTATTTT.

The V call is TRBV27, the J call TRBJ2-5, with 7 bases fitting TRBD1. The germline CDR1 and CDR2 sequences are MNHEY and SMNVEV (reference sequence). Losses at the gene ends were 3 bases for V and 7 bases for J; bases not matched to a gene: 5. CDR3 length: 13 amino acids. CDR3 amino acids: CASSFQGVGTQYF. CDR3 nucleotide sequence: TGTGCCAGCAGTTTCCAGGGGGTTGGGACCCAGTACTTC.

This clone was seen once. The chain recombines TRBV6-1 with TRBJ2-7, with a weak D call TRBD2 (6 bases). Germline values: CDR1 MNHNS, CDR2 SASEGT. The V end lost 3 bases, the J end lost 3 bases, and 15 bases lay between the germline ends. CDR3 length: 15 amino acids. The CDR3 DNA reads TGTGCCAGCAGTGATCCCCCAACTAGCCACTACGAGCAGTACTTC. This sequence encodes CASSDPPTSHYEQYF.

The chain joins TRBV6-6 to TRBJ2-4; D may be TRBD1 (5 bases). The CDR3 runs 13 residues. CDR1 is MNHNY and CDR2 is SVGAGI in the germline V gene (reference sequence). The ends were cut back, 6 bases at V and 1 base at J, with 7 bases in the middle. The CDR3: CASRGDAKNIQYF. As DNA, the CDR3 is TGTGCCAGCAGAGGGGATGCCAAAAACATTCAGTACTTC.

The gene calls are TRBV11-2 and TRBJ1-6; TRBD1 is a possible D gene (5 bases). Trimming removed 0 bases at V and 13 bases at J, with 13 bases between. The CDR3 is 14 residues long. Looked up from germline, CDR1 is SGHAT and CDR2 is FQNNGV. The CDR3 nucleotides read TGTGCCAGCAGCTTAGAGGCAGGGATGGAGCCCCTCCACTTT. This codes for CASSLEAGMEPLHF.

The gene calls are TRBV6-2 or TRBV6-3 and TRBJ2-7; no reliable D call. Trimming pared 6 bases from V and 3 bases from J, leaving 24 bases between. Germline V gene sequence: CDR1 MNHEY, CDR2 SVGEGT. This CDR3 region has 17 residues. CDR3 nucleotide sequence: TGTGCCAGCAGCCAGCACCCACGGCGAGGAGTCAACTACGAGCAGTACGTC. This codes for CASSQHPRRGVNYEQYV.

The V call is TRBV2, the J call TRBJ2-2, with TRBD2 as a possible D gene (6 bases). The CDR3 is 14 amino acids. V lost 6 bases to trimming and J lost 3 bases, with 11 bases between them. Looked up from germline, CDR1 is SNHLY and CDR2 is FYNNEI. The CDR3 protein is CASSPGDYTGELFF. DNA for the CDR3: TGTGCCAGCAGCCCGGGGGACTACACCGGGGAGCTGTTTTTT.

This clone appeared once. The chain employs TRBV6-1 and TRBJ2-7; maybe TRBD1 (6 bases). The CDR3 has 16 residues. Germline assignment: CDR1 MNHNS and CDR2 SASEGT. V lost 2 bases, J lost 6 bases, and 20 bases lay in between. CDR3 nucleotide sequence: TGTGCCAGCAGTGAAATTTGGTACAGGGTCTCCGTCGAGCAGTACTTC. The encoded protein is CASSEIWYRVSVEQYF.

This clone was counted a single time. The chain combines TRBV6-6 with TRBJ1-1; D possibly corresponds to TRBD1 (6 bases). From germline, CDR1 is MNHNY and CDR2 SVGAGI (reference sequence). CDR3 length: 17 residues. The V end lost 5 bases, the J end lost 2 bases, and 21 bases lay between the germline ends. The CDR3 reads CASSRIGGGSINTEAFF. CDR3 bases: TGTGCCAGCAGTCGGATAGGGGGGGGCTCGATAAACACTGAAGCTTTCTTT.